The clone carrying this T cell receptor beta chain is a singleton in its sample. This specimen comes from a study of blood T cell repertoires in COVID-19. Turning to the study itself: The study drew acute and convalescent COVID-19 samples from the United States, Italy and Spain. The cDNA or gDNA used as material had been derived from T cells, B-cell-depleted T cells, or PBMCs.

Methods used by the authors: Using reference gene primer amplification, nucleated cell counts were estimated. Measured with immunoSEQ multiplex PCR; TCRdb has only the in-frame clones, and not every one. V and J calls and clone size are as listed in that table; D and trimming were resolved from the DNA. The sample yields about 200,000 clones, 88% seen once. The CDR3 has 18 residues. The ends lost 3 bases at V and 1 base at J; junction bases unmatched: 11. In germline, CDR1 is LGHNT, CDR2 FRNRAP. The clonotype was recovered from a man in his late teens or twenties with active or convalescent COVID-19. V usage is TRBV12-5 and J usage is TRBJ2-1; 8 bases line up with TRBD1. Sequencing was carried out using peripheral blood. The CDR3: CASGFNRGERGSYNEQFF. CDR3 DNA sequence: TGTGCTAGTGGTTTTAACAGGGGGGAAAGGGGGTCCTACAATGAGCAGTTCTTC.